This T cell receptor (beta chain) derives from a study of blood T cell repertoires in COVID-19. Some clones are missing from TCRdb's copy, which holds only in-frame ones; the method was immunoSEQ multiplex PCR. Among some 130,000 clones listed, 65% to 90% were seen once. The CDR3 is 14 amino acids. V lost 6 bases and J lost 10; bases outside the gene matches: 10. CDR1 is MNHEY and CDR2 is SVGAGI in the germline V gene. Material for sequencing was peripheral blood. This chain uses TRBV6-5 with TRBJ1-4, with 8 bases fitting TRBD1. This clonotype was sampled from an elderly man with acute or convalescent COVID-19. As DNA, the CDR3 is TGTGCCAGCAGCCGCGGACAGGGCCCCTCAAAACTGTTTTTT. This translates into CASSRGQGPSKLFF.